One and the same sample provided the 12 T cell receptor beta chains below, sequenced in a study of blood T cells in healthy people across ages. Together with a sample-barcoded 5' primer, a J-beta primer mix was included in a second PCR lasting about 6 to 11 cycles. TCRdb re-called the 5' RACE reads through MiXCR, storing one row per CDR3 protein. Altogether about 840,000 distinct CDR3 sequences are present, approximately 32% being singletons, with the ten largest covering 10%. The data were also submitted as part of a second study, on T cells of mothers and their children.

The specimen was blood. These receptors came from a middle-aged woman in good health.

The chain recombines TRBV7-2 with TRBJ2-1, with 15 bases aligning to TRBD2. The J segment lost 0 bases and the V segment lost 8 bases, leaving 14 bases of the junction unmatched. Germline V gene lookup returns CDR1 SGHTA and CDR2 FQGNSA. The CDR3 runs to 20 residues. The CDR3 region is CASGQRGLAGGPSSYNEQFF. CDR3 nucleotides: TGTGCCAGCGGCCAAAGAGGACTAGCGGGGGGGCCGAGCTCCTACAATGAGCAGTTCTTC.

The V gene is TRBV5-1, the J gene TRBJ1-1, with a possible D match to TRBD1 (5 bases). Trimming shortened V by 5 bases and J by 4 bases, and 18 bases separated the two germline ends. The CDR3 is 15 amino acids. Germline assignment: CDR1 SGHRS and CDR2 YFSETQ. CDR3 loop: CASSTQGGTLTEAFF. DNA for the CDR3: TGCGCCAGCAGTACCCAAGGAGGGACCCTCACTGAAGCTTTCTTT.

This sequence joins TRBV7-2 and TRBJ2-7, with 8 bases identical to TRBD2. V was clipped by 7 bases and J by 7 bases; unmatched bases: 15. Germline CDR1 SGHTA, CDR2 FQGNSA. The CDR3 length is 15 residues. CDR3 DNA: TGTGCCAGCAACCTACTAGCGGATCCTTACAATGAGCAGTACTTC. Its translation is CASNLLADPYNEQYF.

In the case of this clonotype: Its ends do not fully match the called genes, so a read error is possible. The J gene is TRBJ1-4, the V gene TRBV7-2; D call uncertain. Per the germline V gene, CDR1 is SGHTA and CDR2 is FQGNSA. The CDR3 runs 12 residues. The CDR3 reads CASSFTNEKPFF. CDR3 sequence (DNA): TGTGCCAGCAGCTTTACTAATGAAAAACCGTTTTTT.

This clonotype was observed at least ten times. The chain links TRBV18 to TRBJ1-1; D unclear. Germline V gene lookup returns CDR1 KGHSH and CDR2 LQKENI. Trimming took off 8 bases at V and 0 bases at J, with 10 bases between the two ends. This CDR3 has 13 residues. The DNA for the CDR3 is TGTGCCAGCAGCCCGAGTATGAACACTGAAGCTTTCTTT. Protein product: CASSPSMNTEAFF.

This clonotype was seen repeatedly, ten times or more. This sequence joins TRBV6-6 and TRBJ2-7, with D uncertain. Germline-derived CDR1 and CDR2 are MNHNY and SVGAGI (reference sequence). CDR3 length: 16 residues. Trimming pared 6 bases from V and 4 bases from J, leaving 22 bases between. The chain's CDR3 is CASSSYDLSGRYEQYF. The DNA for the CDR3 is TGTGCCAGCAGCTCGTACGATCTATCTGGCCGGTACGAGCAGTACTTC.

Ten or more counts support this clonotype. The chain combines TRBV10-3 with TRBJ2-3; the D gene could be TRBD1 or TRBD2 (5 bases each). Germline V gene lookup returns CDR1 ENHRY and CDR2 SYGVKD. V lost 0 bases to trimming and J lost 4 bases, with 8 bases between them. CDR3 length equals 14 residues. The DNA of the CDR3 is TGTGCCATCAGTGAGTCCGTGGGGGCAGATACGCAGTATTTT. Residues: CAISESVGADTQYF.

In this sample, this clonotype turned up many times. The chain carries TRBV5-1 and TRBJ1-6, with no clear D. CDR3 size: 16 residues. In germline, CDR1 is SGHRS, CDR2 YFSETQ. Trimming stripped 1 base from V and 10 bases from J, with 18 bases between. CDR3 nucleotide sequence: TGCGCCAGCAGCTTGTCGCAGCCCGGTCGTGACTCACCCCTCCACTTT. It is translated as CASSLSQPGRDSPLHF.

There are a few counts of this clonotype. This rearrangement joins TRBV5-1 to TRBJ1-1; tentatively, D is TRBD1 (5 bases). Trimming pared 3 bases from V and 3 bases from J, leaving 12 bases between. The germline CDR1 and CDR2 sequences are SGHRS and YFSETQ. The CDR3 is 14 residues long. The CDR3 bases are TGCGCCAGCAGCTACACCGGGGCTGACACTGAAGCTTTCTTT. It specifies CASSYTGADTEAFF.

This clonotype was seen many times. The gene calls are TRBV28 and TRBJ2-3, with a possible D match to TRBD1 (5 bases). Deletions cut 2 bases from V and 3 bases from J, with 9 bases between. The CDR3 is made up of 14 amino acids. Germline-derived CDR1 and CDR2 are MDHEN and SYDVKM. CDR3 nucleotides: TGTGCCAGCAGTTTAGGACAAATTACAGATACGCAGTATTTT. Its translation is CASSLGQITDTQYF.

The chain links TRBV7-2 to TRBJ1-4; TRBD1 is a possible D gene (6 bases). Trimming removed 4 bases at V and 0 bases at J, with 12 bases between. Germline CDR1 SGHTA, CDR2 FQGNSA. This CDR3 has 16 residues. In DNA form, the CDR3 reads TGTGCCAGCAGCTCGAGAGGGGGTGCAACTAATGAAAAACTGTTTTTT. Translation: CASSSRGGATNEKLFF.

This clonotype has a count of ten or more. The CDR3 loop is CASSLRVGYTF. CDR3 coding DNA: TGTGCCAGCAGTTTACGTGTTGGCTACACCTTC. The chain joins TRBV28 to TRBJ1-2, with D unclear. CDR1 and CDR2 from the germline V gene are MDHEN and SYDVKM. Trimming took 2 bases from V and 7 from J, leaving 5 bases between them. There are 11 residues in the CDR3.